The 30 T cell receptor beta chains listed next were all sequenced from one sample in a study of blood T cells in healthy people across ages. A sample-barcoded 5' primer and a J-beta primer mix were used in a second PCR of roughly 6 to 11 cycles. TCRdb called the 5' RACE reads again in MiXCR, with one record for every CDR3 protein. The top ten clones hold 9.5% to 13% of a sample with about 930,000 distinct CDR3 sequences, almost 30% of them seen once. The data were also submitted as part of a second study, on T cells of mothers and their children.

The sequenced sample was blood. Receptors were obtained from a woman aged 40-49 years in good health.

To note about this clonotype: One base away lies a much larger clone, so this may be a sequencing read error. V and J are TRBV7-9 and TRBJ2-3; D assignment may be TRBD1 or TRBD2 (6 bases each). Matching the DNA end better, TRBJ2-1 makes the J call doubtful. The CDR3 length is 12 residues. Germline-derived CDR1 and CDR2 are SEHNR and FQNEAQ (reference sequence). The CDR3 DNA follows: TGTGCCGGAAGCGAAGGGGGGTGGGGGCAGTTCTTC. Translating gives CAGSEGGWGQFF.

This rearrangement joins TRBV28 to TRBJ2-5; the D call may be TRBD1 or TRBD2 (5 bases each). Germline V lookup: CDR1 MDHEN, CDR2 SYDVKM. The CDR3 contains 17 residues. With 8 bases removed from V and 2 bases from J, the gap between germline ends came to 24 bases. CDR3 residues: CASGVAAGTRRQETQYF. CDR3 DNA sequence: TGTGCCAGCGGAGTTGCAGCCGGGACCAGACGGCAAGAGACCCAGTACTTC.

This clonotype appeared a few times. This rearrangement joins TRBV19 to TRBJ2-1, with 9 bases identical to TRBD1. CDR3 length: 14 residues. V shed 7 bases and J 4 bases; nucleotides not matched to a gene: 5. Germline V CDR1 and CDR2: LNHDA, SQIVND (reference sequence). This CDR3 is CASKRDRDYNEQFF. The CDR3 DNA is TGTGCCAGTAAACGGGACAGGGATTACAATGAGCAGTTCTTC.

This clonotype has ten or more counts. The rearrangement uses TRBV14 and TRBJ2-3, with D unresolved. V was pared by 4 bases and J by 1 base, with 12 bases between. From germline, CDR1 is SGHDN and CDR2 FVKESK. This CDR3 spans 15 amino acids. The CDR3 spells CASSPTSDRTDTQYF. The CDR3, as DNA: TGTGCCAGCAGCCCCACCTCAGACCGCACAGATACGCAGTATTTT.

This clonotype has ten or more counts. The V and J genes are TRBV15 and TRBJ1-2, with unresolved D. The CDR3 totals 13 residues. V gave up 0 bases and J gave up 8 bases, with 10 bases separating them. Germline lookup yields CDR1 LNHNV and CDR2 YYDKDF (reference sequence). This CDR3 is CATSRDRGSGYTF. The CDR3 nucleotides are TGTGCCACCAGCAGAGACCGGGGTTCAGGCTACACCTTC.

This clonotype was observed a handful of times. V gene TRBV20-1 combines with J gene TRBJ2-1, with TRBD1 matching 7 bases. CDR1 is DFQATT, CDR2 SNEGSKA, per germline (reference sequence). J was trimmed by 3 bases and V by 6 bases; bases with no gene match: 11. The CDR3 is 15 residues long. The CDR3 is CSAKDPGQIYNEQFF. The CDR3 region has the DNA TGCAGTGCAAAAGACCCGGGACAGATCTACAATGAGCAGTTCTTC.

This clonotype has just a few counts. V is TRBV3-1 and J is TRBJ2-1; 14 bases map to TRBD2. This CDR3 has 15 residues. The germline CDR1 and CDR2 sequences are LGHDT and YNNKEL (reference sequence). The J segment lost 9 bases and the V segment lost 5 bases, leaving 6 bases of the junction unmatched. This chain's CDR3 is CASSWGGLAGGEQFF. CDR3 DNA: TGTGCCAGCAGCTGGGGAGGACTAGCGGGGGGTGAGCAGTTCTTC.

The DNA for the CDR3 is TGTGCCAGCACCAAGACCCAGGCTTTAGCCAAAAACATTCAGTACTTC. Its translation: CASTKTQALAKNIQYF. This chain joins TRBV9 and TRBJ2-4, with D uncertain. Trimming removed 6 bases at V and 0 bases at J, with 16 bases between. The CDR3 sequence is 16 residues long. Germline V gene lookup returns CDR1 SGDLS and CDR2 YYNGEE.

This clonotype showed up just a few times. The V call is TRBV6-6, the J call TRBJ2-1; tentatively, D is TRBD1 (5 bases). The germline gives CDR1 MNHNY, CDR2 SVGAGI (reference sequence). The CDR3 covers 14 residues. V was trimmed by 0 bases and J by 3 bases, leaving 6 bases between them. The CDR3 is CASSYSTVYNEQFF. Written as DNA, the CDR3 is TGTGCCAGCAGTTACTCGACAGTCTACAATGAGCAGTTCTTC.

This clonotype was counted at least ten times. The chain couples TRBV12-3 or TRBV12-4 to TRBJ2-3; 8 nucleotides agree with TRBD1. The CDR3 spans 15 residues. After removal of 3 bases from V and 0 bases from J, the junction contained 2 bases not matched to a gene. The DNA of the CDR3 is TGTGCCAGCAGTTTTCGGACAGGGAGCACAGATACGCAGTATTTT. Its protein product is CASSFRTGSTDTQYF.

This clonotype came up many times. The rearrangement uses TRBV10-2 and TRBJ2-1; a weak D match, TRBD1 (6 bases). Looked up from germline, CDR1 is WSHSY and CDR2 is SAAADI. This CDR3 has 14 amino acids. Trimming cost V 3 bases and J 3 bases, with 9 bases left between them. CDR3 coding DNA: TGCGCCAGCAGTGACAGGGGCAACTACAATGAGCAGTTCTTC. It is translated as CASSDRGNYNEQFF.

There are a few counts of this clonotype. The rearrangement links TRBV6-6 to TRBJ2-1, with D perhaps TRBD1 (6 bases). V lost 2 bases, J lost 2 bases, and 10 bases lay in between. The CDR3 loop spans 15 amino acids. In germline, CDR1 is MNHNY, CDR2 SVGAGI (reference sequence). This CDR3 is CASSYRGSAYNEQFF. The DNA of the CDR3 is TGTGCCAGCAGTTACAGGGGGTCCGCCTACAATGAGCAGTTCTTC.

The genes are TRBV7-2 and TRBJ1-1, with 7 nucleotides matching TRBD1. Germline-derived CDR1 and CDR2 are SGHTA and FQGNSA. The CDR3 spans 14 residues. After removal of 1 base from V and 7 bases from J, the junction contained 6 bases not matched to a gene. The DNA of the CDR3 is TGTGCCAGCAGCTTAGACCCAGGGGGGCGTGAAGCTTTCTTT. Protein sequence: CASSLDPGGREAFF. Filled out from reference TRBV7-2 and TRBJ1-1, the complete variable domain reads GAGVSQSPSNKVTEKGKDVELRCDPISGHTALYWYRQSLGQGLEFLIYFQGNSAPDKSGLPSDRFSAERTGGSVSTLTIQRTQQEDSAVYLCASSLDPGGREAFFGQGTRLTVV.

The V call is TRBV5-1, the J call TRBJ2-7; possibly TRBD2 for D (6 bases). Trimming shortened V by 0 bases and J by 3 bases, and 13 bases separated the two germline ends. The CDR3 totals 15 residues. Germline V lookup: CDR1 SGHRS, CDR2 YFSETQ. The CDR3 region has the DNA TGCGCCAGCAGCTTGGGTTCGGGGAGGAGCTACGAGCAGTACTTC. It is translated as CASSLGSGRSYEQYF.

This clonotype was seen repeatedly, ten times or more. The CDR3 DNA is TGTGCCAGCAGCTTAGCGTCGGGAAATCAGCCCCAGCATTTT. Its translation is CASSLASGNQPQHF. V is TRBV7-8 and J is TRBJ1-5; D remains unclear. In germline, CDR1 is SGHVS, CDR2 FQNEAQ. This CDR3 has 14 amino acids. With 0 bases removed from V and 4 bases from J, the gap between germline ends came to 7 bases.

The chain combines TRBV27 with TRBJ2-7; D not resolved. CDR1 and CDR2 (germline): MNHEY, SMNVEV (reference sequence). V lost 4 bases and J 2 bases, leaving 12 bases between the germline ends. The CDR3 is made up of 14 amino acids. CDR3 region: CASSSWARTYEQYF. CDR3 bases: TGTGCCAGCAGTTCTTGGGCTAGGACCTACGAGCAGTACTTC.

Note on this clonotype: This may stem from a read error, because a much larger clone lies one nucleotide away. V and J are TRBV11-2 and TRBJ2-1, with TRBD2 identical over 15 bases. Germline CDR1 and CDR2: SGHAT and FQNNGV. The CDR3 contains 13 residues. After removal of 9 bases from V and 9 bases from J, the junction contained 3 bases not matched to a gene. CDR3 DNA sequence: TGTGCCAGTGGGACTAGCGGGGGGAGTGAGCAGTTCTTC. Translating it yields CASGTSGGSEQFF.

CDR3 nucleotide sequence: TGTGCCAGCACGGGACAGGAGACCTATAGCAATCAGCCCCAGCATTTT. It encodes CASTGQETYSNQPQHF. The chain recombines TRBV7-3 with TRBJ1-5; 8 bases line up with TRBD1. Germline values: CDR1 SGHTA, CDR2 FQGTGA. The ends lost 7 bases at V and 0 bases at J; junction bases unmatched: 8. The CDR3 length is 16 residues.

The DNA for the CDR3 is TGCAGTGCTAGCGGCGGGGGGACGGTCAACAATGAGCAGTTCTTC. Encoded protein: CSASGGGTVNNEQFF. V usage is TRBV20-1 and J usage is TRBJ2-1; 8 positions agree with TRBD2. The CDR3 contains 15 residues. V lost 3 bases to trimming and J lost 5 bases; unmatched junction nucleotides: 9. Per germline, CDR1 DFQATT and CDR2 SNEGSKA (reference sequence).

This clonotype was seen many times. This chain joins TRBV7-9 and TRBJ1-1, with D uncertain. The ends were cut back, 4 bases at V and 3 bases at J, with 3 bases in the middle. This CDR3 is built from 11 residues. Germline CDR1 and CDR2: SEHNR and FQNEAQ (reference sequence). CDR3 nucleotides: TGTGCCAGCAGCTCATACACTGAAGCTTTCTTT. Translating it yields CASSSYTEAFF. Variable domain in full (rest from reference TRBV7-9 and TRBJ1-1): DTGVSQNPRHKITKRGQNVTFRCDPISEHNRLYWYRQTLGQGPEFLTYFQNEAQLEKSRLLSDRFSAERPKGSFSTLEIQRTEQGDSAMYLCASSSYTEAFFGQGTRLTVV.

V and J are TRBV5-1 and TRBJ2-4; tentatively, D is TRBD2 (7 bases). V shed 4 bases and J shed 4 bases, with 27 bases lying between them. CDR1 is SGHRS, CDR2 YFSETQ, per germline. The CDR3 has 19 amino acids. The DNA for the CDR3 is TGCGCCAGCAGCGCCGTAATCGGGGGGCGCGTACTTCCTAAAAACATTCAGTACTTC. Protein sequence: CASSAVIGGRVLPKNIQYF.

This clonotype was observed at least ten times. The CDR3 DNA follows: TGTGCCAGCAGCTTAGGGCACAGGGGGTCTTCCTACGAGCAGTACTTC. Its protein product is CASSLGHRGSSYEQYF. The chain carries TRBV11-2 and TRBJ2-7, with 8 bases aligning to TRBD1. This CDR3 is 16 amino acids long. Germline CDR1 reads SGHAT; CDR2 reads FQNNGV. Losses at the gene ends were 1 base for V and 1 base for J; bases not matched to a gene: 6. The full variable domain, its missing parts supplied by reference TRBV11-2 and TRBJ2-7, is EAGVAQSPRYKIIEKRQSVAFWCNPISGHATLYWYQQILGQGPKLLIQFQNNGVVDDSQLPKDRFSAERLKGVDSTLKIQPAKLEDSAVYLCASSLGHRGSSYEQYFGPGTRLTVT.

This clonotype came up a few times. The J gene is TRBJ2-7, the V gene TRBV2, with no clear D. Trimming removed 3 bases from V and 1 base from J, with 7 bases in between. Germline lookup yields CDR1 SNHLY and CDR2 FYNNEI. The CDR3 is 13 residues long. In nucleotides, the CDR3 is TGTGCCAGCAGTGACAGGATTTCCTACGAGCAGTACTTC. As protein: CASSDRISYEQYF.

The gene calls are TRBV3-1 and TRBJ1-2; the D gene is possibly TRBD1 (5 bases). Germline V gives CDR1 LGHDT, CDR2 YNNKEL (reference sequence). This CDR3 has 15 residues. V shed 0 bases and J shed 4 bases, with 12 bases lying between them. This chain's CDR3 is CASSQDREVGYGYTF. The CDR3 region has the DNA TGTGCCAGCAGCCAAGACAGGGAGGTGGGCTATGGCTACACCTTC.

The V gene is TRBV20-1, the J gene TRBJ2-1, with 9 bases fitting TRBD2. After removal of 3 bases from V and 9 bases from J, the junction contained 9 bases not matched to a gene. Germline V gene sequence: CDR1 DFQATT, CDR2 SNEGSKA (reference sequence). The CDR3 consists of 14 residues. CDR3 amino acids: CSASQGSGSSEQFF. The CDR3 nucleotides read TGCAGTGCTAGCCAGGGTAGCGGGAGTTCTGAGCAGTTCTTC.

The V call is TRBV12-3 or TRBV12-4, the J call TRBJ1-5; D unclear. The CDR3 runs to 16 residues. Trimming shortened V by 1 base and J by 4 bases, and 14 bases separated the two germline ends. The CDR3 protein is CASSLDAGVGNQPQHF. The CDR3 nucleotides are TGTGCCAGCAGTTTAGATGCAGGTGTGGGAAATCAGCCCCAGCATTTT.

Many counts were recorded for this clonotype. The chain employs TRBV5-1 and TRBJ2-7, with D possibly TRBD1 on 5 matching bases. The CDR3 sequence is 15 residues long. Trimming shortened V by 0 bases and J by 0 bases, and 10 bases separated the two germline ends. Germline V gene sequence: CDR1 SGHRS, CDR2 YFSETQ. CDR3 residues: CASSLGQSSSYEQYF. The CDR3 nucleotides are TGCGCCAGCAGCTTGGGACAGTCCAGCTCCTACGAGCAGTACTTC.

The V call is TRBV27, the J call TRBJ2-2; 8 positions agree with TRBD1. V dropped 0 bases and J dropped 6; count of bases not matched to a gene: 15. Germline V gene data show CDR1 as MNHEY and CDR2 as SMNVEV (reference sequence). The CDR3 contains 19 residues. The CDR3 protein is CASSLSRSGQGKHSGELFF. The CDR3 DNA follows: TGTGCCAGCAGTTTATCGAGGAGCGGACAGGGTAAACATTCCGGGGAGCTGTTTTTT.

This clonotype was counted at least ten times. This chain's CDR3 is CASSFPPGRTESYEQYF. The CDR3 DNA is TGTGCCAGCAGCTTCCCCCCTGGCAGGACTGAATCCTACGAGCAGTACTTC. The V gene is TRBV7-9, the J gene TRBJ2-7; possibly TRBD2 for D (5 bases). CDR3 length: 17 residues. Germline lookup yields CDR1 SEHNR and CDR2 FQNEAQ (reference sequence). V was shortened by 3 bases and J by 1 base, with 19 bases between the two germline ends.

This clonotype was observed a handful of times. The chain carries TRBV10-3 and TRBJ2-1, with 12 nucleotides matching TRBD2. Germline V gene lookup returns CDR1 ENHRY and CDR2 SYGVKD. The CDR3 length is 14 residues. V dropped 4 bases and J dropped 8; count of bases not matched to a gene: 3. The CDR3: CAISGTSGADEQFF. For the CDR3, the DNA is TGTGCCATCAGTGGGACTAGCGGGGCAGATGAGCAGTTCTTC.